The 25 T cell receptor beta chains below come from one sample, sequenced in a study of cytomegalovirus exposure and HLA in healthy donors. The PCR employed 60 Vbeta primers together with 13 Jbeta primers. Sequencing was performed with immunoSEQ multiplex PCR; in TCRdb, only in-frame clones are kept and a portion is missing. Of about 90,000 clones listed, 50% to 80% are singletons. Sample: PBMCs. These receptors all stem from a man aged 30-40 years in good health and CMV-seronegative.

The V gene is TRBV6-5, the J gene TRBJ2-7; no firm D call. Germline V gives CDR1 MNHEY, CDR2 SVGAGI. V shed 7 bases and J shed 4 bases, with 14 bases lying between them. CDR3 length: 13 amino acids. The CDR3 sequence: CASNHPVTYEQYF. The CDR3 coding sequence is TGTGCCAGCAATCACCCCGTTACTTACGAGCAGTACTTC.

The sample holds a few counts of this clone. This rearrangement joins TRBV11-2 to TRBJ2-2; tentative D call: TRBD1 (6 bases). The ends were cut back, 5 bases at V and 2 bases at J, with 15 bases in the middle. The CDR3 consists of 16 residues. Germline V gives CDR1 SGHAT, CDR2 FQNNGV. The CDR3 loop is CASSTPRGLNTGELFF. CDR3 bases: TGTGCCAGCAGCACCCCCAGGGGCCTTAACACCGGGGAGCTGTTTTTT.

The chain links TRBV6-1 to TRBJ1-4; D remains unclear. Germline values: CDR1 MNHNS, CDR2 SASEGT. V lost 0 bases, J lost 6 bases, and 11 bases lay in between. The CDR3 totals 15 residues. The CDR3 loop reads CASSEADGVYEKLFF. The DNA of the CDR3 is TGTGCCAGCAGTGAAGCCGACGGGGTTTATGAAAAACTGTTTTTT.

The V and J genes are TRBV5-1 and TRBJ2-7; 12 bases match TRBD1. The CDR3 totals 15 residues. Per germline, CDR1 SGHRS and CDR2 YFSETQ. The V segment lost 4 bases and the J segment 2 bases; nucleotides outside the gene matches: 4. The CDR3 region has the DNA TGCGCCAGCAGCCCCCGGGACAGGGGGCCCTACGAGCAGTACTTC. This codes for CASSPRDRGPYEQYF.

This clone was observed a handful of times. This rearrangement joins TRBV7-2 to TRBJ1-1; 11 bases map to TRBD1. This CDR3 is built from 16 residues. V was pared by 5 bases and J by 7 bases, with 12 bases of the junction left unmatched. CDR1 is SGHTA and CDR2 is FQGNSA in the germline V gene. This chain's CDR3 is CASSPLRDRGFGEAFF. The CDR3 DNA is TGTGCCAGCAGCCCCCTTCGGGACAGGGGGTTCGGTGAAGCTTTCTTT.

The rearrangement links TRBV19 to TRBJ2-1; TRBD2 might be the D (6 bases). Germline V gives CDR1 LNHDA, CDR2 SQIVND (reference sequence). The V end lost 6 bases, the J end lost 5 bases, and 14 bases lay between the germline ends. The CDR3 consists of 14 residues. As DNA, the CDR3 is TGTGCCAGTAGCTCACCACGGGAGCACAATGAGCAGTTCTTC. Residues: CASSSPREHNEQFF.

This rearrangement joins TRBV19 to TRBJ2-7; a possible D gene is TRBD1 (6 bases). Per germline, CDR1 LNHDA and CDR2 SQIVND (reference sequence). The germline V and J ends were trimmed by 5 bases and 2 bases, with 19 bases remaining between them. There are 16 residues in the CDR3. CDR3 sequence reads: CASSPEISGAPYEQYF. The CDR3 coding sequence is TGTGCCAGTAGTCCGGAGATATCAGGGGCTCCCTACGAGCAGTACTTC.

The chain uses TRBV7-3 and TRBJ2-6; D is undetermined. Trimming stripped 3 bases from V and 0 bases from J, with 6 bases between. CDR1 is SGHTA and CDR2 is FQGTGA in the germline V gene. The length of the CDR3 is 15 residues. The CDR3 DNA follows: TGTGCCAGCAGCTTGGTACTCTCTGGGGCCAACGTCCTGACTTTC. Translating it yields CASSLVLSGANVLTF.

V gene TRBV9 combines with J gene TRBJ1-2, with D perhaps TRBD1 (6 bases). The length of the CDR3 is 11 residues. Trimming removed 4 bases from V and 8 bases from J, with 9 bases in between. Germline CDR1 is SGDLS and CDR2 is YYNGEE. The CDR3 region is CASSIRGGYTF. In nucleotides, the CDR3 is TGTGCCAGCAGCATCAGGGGAGGCTACACCTTC.

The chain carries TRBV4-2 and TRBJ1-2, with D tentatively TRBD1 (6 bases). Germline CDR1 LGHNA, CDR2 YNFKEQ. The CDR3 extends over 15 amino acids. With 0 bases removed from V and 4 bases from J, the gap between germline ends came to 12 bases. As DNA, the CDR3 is TGTGCCAGCAGCCAAGAGGGGGCGAGAGGCTATGGCTACACCTTC. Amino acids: CASSQEGARGYGYTF.

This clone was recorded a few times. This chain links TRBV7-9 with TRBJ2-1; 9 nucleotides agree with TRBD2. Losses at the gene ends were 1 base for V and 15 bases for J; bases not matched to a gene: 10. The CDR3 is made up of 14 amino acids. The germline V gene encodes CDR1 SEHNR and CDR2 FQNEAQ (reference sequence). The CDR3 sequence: CASSLDPLRGGLFF. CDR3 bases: TGTGCCAGCAGCTTAGACCCTTTGCGGGGGGGCCTGTTCTTC.

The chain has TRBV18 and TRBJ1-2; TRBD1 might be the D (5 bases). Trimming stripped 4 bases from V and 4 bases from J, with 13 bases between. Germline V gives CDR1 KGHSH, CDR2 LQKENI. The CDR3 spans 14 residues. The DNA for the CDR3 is TGTGCCAGCTCACTCCCGACAGAAACCTATGGCTACACCTTC. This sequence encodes CASSLPTETYGYTF.

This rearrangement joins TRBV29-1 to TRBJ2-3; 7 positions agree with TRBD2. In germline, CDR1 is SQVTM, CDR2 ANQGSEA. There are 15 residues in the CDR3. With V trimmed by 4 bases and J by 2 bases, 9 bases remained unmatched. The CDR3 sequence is CSVGEGKSITDTQYF. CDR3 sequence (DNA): TGCAGCGTTGGGGAGGGGAAGAGCATCACAGATACGCAGTATTTT.

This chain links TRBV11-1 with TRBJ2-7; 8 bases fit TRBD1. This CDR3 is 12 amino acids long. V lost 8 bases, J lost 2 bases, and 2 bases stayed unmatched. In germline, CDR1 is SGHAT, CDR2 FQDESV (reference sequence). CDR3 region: CASGQGPYEQYF. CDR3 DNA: TGTGCCAGCGGACAGGGTCCCTACGAGCAGTACTTC.

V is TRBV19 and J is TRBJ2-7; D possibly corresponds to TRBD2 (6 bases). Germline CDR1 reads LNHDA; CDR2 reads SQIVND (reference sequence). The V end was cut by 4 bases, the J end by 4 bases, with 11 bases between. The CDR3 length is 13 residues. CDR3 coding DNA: TGTGCCAGTAGTACACCGACTAGGTACGAGCAGTACTTC. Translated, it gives CASSTPTRYEQYF.

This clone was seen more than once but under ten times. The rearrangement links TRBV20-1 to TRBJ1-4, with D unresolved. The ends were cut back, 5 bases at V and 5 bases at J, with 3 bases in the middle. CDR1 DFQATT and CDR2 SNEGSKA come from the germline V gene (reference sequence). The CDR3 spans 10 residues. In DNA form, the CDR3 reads TGCAGTGCTCTCAATGAAAAACTGTTTTTT. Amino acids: CSALNEKLFF.

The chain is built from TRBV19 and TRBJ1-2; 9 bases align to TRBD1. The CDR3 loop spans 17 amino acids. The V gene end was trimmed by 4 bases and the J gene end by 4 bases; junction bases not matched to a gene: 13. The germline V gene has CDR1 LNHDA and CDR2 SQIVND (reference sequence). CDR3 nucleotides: TGTGCCAGTAGTAATCCTTCTTCCGGGACAGGGTTCTATGGCTACACCTTC. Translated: CASSNPSSGTGFYGYTF.

The chain's CDR3 is CASRPGGTYNSPLHF. The CDR3 nucleotides read TGTGCCAGCAGACCAGGAGGGACCTATAATTCACCCCTCCACTTT. The chain combines TRBV19 with TRBJ1-6; D is unresolved. V dropped 9 bases and J dropped 2 bases, with 14 bases sitting between them. The CDR3 covers 15 residues. Germline V CDR1 and CDR2: LNHDA, SQIVND (reference sequence).

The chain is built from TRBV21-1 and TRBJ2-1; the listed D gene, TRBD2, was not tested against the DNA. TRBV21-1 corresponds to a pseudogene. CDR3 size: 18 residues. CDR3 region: CASSKARAMTSGSNEQFF. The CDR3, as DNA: TGTGCCAGCAGCAAAGCCCGCGCTATGACTAGCGGGAGCAATGAGCAGTTCTTC.

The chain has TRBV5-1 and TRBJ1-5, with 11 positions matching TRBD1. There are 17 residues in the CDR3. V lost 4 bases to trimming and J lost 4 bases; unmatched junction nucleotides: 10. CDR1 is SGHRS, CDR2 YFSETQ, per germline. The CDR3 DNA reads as TGCGCCAGCAGCCCCGGGGTCGGACAGGGGGCGAATCAGCCCCAGCATTTT. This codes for CASSPGVGQGANQPQHF.

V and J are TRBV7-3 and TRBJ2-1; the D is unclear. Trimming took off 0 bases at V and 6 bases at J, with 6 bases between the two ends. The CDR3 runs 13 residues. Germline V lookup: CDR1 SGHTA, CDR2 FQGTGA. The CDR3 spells CASSLTYLNEQFF. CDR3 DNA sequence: TGTGCCAGCAGCTTAACCTATCTCAATGAGCAGTTCTTC.

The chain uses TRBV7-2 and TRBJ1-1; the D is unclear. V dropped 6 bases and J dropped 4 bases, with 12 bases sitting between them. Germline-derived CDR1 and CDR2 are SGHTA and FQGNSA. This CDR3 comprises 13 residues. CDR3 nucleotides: TGTGCCAGCAGTCCCCGGGGTGGCACTGAAGCTTTCTTT. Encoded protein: CASSPRGGTEAFF.

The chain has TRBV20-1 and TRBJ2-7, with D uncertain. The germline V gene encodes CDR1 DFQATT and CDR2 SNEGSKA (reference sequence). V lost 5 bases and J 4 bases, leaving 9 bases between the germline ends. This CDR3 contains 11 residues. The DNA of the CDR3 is TGCAGTGCTTATCGGAGTTACGAGCAGTACTTC. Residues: CSAYRSYEQYF.

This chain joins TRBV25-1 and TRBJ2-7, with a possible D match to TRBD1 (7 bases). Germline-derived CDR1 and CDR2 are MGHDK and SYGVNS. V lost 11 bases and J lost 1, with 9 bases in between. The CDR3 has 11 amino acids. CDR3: CAAGQSYEQYF. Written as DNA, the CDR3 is TGTGCCGCGGGACAGTCCTACGAGCAGTACTTC.

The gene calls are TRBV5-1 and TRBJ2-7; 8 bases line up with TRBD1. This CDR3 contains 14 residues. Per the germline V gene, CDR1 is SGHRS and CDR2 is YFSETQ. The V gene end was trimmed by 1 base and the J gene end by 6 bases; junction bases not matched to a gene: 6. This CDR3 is CASSLIQGAGEQYF. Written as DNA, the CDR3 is TGCGCCAGCAGCTTGATCCAGGGGGCGGGCGAGCAGTACTTC.